This T cell receptor (beta chain) was recovered during a study of T-cell memory formation after mild COVID-19. Background on the study: The study found TCR clusters largely donor specific. Study-level points and caveats: Day 15 to 85 contracting clones showed balanced CD4/CD8; day 15 to 37 expanders favored CD4+. Contracting CD4+ clones were located mainly in CM and EM, and CD8+ clones in EMRA.

This clonotype has only a few counts. What it binds is unknown. Via MiXCR, TCRdb re-called the 5' RACE reads, giving one row per CDR3 protein. Among some 270,000 distinct CDR3 sequences listed, approximately 15% were seen once. V was clipped by 6 bases and J by 0 bases; unmatched bases: 5. This CDR3 contains 15 residues. The sample comprised PBMCs or a T cell subset sorted from them (not recorded which). The gene calls are TRBV12-3 or TRBV12-4 and TRBJ1-3, with 7 bases identical to TRBD1. This TCR was sampled from an adult woman who had mild COVID-19 (a few samples of this study predate the infection). Cell type and time point are not known. The CDR3 loop reads CASRSTGVSGNTIYF. CDR3 nucleotides: TGTGCCAGCAGATCAACAGGGGTCTCTGGAAACACCATATATTTT.